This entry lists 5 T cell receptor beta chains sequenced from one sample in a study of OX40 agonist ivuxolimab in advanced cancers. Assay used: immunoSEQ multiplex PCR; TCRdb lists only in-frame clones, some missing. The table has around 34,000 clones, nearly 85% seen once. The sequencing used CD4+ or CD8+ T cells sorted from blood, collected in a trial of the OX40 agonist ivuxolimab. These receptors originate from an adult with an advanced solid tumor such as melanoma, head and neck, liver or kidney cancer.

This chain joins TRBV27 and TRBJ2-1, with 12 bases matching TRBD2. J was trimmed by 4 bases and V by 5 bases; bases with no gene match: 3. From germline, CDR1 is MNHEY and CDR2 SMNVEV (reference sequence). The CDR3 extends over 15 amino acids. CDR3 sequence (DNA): TGTGCCAGCAGTCTAGGACTAGCGGGGTACAATGAGCAGTTCTTC. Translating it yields CASSLGLAGYNEQFF.

The chain's CDR3 is CASSPGLSSYEQYF. DNA for the CDR3: TGTGCCAGCAGCCCCGGACTGTCATCCTACGAGCAGTACTTC. This chain joins TRBV7-9 and TRBJ2-7; possible D gene TRBD2, 5 bases. Germline loops: CDR1 SEHNR, CDR2 FQNEAQ (reference sequence). Trimming pared 5 bases from V and 1 base from J, leaving 12 bases between. This CDR3 is 14 amino acids long. Variable domain in full (rest from reference TRBV7-9 and TRBJ2-7): DTGVSQNPRHKITKRGQNVTFRCDPISEHNRLYWYRQTLGQGPEFLTYFQNEAQLEKSRLLSDRFSAERPKGSFSTLEIQRTEQGDSAMYLCASSPGLSSYEQYFGPGTRLTVT.

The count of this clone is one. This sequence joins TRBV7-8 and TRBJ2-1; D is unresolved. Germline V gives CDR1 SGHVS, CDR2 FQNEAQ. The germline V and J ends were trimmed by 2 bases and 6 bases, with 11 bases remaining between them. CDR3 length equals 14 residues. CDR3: CASSLFGSANEQFF. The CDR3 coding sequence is TGTGCCAGCAGCTTATTCGGGTCGGCCAATGAGCAGTTCTTC.

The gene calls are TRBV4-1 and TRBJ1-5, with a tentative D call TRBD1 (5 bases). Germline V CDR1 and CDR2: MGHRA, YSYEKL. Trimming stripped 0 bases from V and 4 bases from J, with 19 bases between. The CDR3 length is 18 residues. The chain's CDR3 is CASSQEGGGPNGNQPQHF. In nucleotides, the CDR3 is TGCGCCAGCAGCCAAGAGGGGGGGGGACCCAATGGAAATCAGCCCCAGCATTTT.

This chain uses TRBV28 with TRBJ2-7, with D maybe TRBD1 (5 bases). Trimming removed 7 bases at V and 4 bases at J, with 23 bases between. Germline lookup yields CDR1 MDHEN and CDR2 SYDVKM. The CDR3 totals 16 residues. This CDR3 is CASTQRGQTVVYEQYF. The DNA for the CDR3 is TGTGCCAGCACCCAAAGGGGCCAGACAGTAGTTTACGAGCAGTACTTC.